The T cell receptor beta chain under discussion was sequenced for a study of cytomegalovirus exposure and HLA in healthy donors. Germline CDR1 MDHEN, CDR2 SYDVKM. The junction had 5 bases not matched to a gene; V was cut back by 2 bases and J by 1 base. CDR3 length equals 16 residues. Use of 60 Vbeta and 13 Jbeta primers characterized the PCR. Clones were sequenced by immunoSEQ multiplex PCR, and TCRdb holds only the in-frame ones, with some missing. Altogether about 200,000 clones are present, over 75% being singletons, with the ten largest covering less than 2.5%. The sample was PBMCs. The receptor's source is a woman aged 45 to 65 in good health and CMV-seronegative. The J gene is TRBJ1-1, the V gene TRBV28; 9 nucleotides line up with TRBD1. In nucleotides, the CDR3 is TGTGCCAGCAGTTTACCCACAGGGGGCCGGAACACTGAAGCTTTCTTT. Protein sequence: CASSLPTGGRNTEAFF.